These 2 T cell receptor beta chains share one sample of origin, sequenced in a study of blood T cell repertoires in COVID-19. TCRdb's copy holds only in-frame clones and misses some; the assay was immunoSEQ multiplex PCR. Among 40,000 to 65,000 clones listed, around 84% were seen once. Specimen: peripheral blood. The receptors were sampled from a man between 65 and 85 years old with active COVID-19.

As DNA, the CDR3 is TGTGCCAGCAGCCAAAACACAGGGGGCGGCTACGAGCAGTACTTC. This gives the protein CASSQNTGGGYEQYF. The chain is built from TRBV7-2 and TRBJ2-7; 9 nucleotides match TRBD1. The CDR3 is 15 amino acids. V was pared by 5 bases and J by 3 bases, with 8 bases of the junction left unmatched. The germline V gene encodes CDR1 SGHTA and CDR2 FQGNSA.

The rearrangement links TRBV6-5 to TRBJ2-2; tentatively, D is TRBD1 (6 bases). This CDR3 has 15 amino acids. The germline V and J ends were trimmed by 6 bases and 2 bases, with 13 bases remaining between them. Germline V gene sequence: CDR1 MNHEY, CDR2 SVGAGI. The CDR3 sequence: CASRAGTLNTGELFF. CDR3 sequence (DNA): TGTGCCAGCAGGGCCGGGACATTAAACACCGGGGAGCTGTTTTTT.